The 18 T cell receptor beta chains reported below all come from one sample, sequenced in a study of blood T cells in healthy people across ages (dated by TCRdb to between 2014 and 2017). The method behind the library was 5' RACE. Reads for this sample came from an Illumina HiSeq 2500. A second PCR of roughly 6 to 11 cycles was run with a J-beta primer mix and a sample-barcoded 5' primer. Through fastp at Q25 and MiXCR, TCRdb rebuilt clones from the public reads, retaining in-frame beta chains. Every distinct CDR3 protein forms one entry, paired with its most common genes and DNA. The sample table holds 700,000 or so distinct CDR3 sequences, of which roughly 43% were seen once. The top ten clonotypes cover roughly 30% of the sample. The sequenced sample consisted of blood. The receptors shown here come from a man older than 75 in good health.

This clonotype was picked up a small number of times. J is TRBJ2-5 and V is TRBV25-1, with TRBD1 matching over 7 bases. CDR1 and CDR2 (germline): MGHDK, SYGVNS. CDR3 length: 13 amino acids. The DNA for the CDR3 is TGTGGCAGTCGGGGACAGTCACACGAGACCCAGTACTTC. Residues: CGSRGQSHETQYF.

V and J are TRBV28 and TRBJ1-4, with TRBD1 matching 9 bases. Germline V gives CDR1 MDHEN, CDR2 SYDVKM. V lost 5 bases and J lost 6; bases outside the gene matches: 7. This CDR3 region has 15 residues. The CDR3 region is CASSPQGAGDEKLFF. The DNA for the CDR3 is TGTGCCAGCAGTCCACAGGGGGCGGGGGATGAAAAACTGTTTTTT.

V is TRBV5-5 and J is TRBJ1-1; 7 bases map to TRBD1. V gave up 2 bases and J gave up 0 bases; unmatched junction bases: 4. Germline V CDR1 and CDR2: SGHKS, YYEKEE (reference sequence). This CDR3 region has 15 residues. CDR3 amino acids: CASSLPGQMNTEAFF. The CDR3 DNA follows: TGTGCCAGCAGCTTACCGGGACAGATGAACACTGAAGCTTTCTTT.

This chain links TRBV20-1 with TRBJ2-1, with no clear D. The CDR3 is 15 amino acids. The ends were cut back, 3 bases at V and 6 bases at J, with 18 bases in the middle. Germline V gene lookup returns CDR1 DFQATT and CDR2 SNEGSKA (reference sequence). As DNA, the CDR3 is TGCAGTGCTAGTAAAACATCCGGGCCCCGCAATGAGCAGTTCTTC. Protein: CSASKTSGPRNEQFF.

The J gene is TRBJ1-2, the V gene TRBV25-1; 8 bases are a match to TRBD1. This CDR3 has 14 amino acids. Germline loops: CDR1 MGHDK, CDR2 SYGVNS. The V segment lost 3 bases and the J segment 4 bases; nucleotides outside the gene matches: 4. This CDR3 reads CASSEDRVPYGYTF. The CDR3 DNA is TGTGCCAGCAGTGAGGACAGGGTTCCCTATGGCTACACCTTC.

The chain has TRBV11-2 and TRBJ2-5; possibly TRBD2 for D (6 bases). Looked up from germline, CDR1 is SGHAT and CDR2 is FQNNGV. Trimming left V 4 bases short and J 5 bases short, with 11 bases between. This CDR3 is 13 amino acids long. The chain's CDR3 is CASSSGLRETQYF. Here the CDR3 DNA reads TGTGCCAGCAGCTCGGGACTGAGGGAGACCCAGTACTTC. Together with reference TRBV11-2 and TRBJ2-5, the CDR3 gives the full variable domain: EAGVAQSPRYKIIEKRQSVAFWCNPISGHATLYWYQQILGQGPKLLIQFQNNGVVDDSQLPKDRFSAERLKGVDSTLKIQPAKLEDSAVYLCASSSGLRETQYFGPGTRLLVL.

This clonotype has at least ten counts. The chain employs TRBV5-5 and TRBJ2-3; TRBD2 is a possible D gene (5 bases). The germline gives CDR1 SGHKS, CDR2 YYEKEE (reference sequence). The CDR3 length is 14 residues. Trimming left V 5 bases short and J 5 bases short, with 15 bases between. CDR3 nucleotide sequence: TGTGCCAGCAGACAACGGGCCGCGGGAGATACGCAGTATTTT. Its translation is CASRQRAAGDTQYF.

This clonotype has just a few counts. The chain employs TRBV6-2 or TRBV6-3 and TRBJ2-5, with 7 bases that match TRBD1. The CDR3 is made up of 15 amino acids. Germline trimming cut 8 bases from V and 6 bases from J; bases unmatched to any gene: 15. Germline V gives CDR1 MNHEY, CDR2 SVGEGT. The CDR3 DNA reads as TGTGCCAGCTCAAGCCGGGACAAACAGGGGAAGACCCAGTACTTC. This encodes CASSSRDKQGKTQYF.

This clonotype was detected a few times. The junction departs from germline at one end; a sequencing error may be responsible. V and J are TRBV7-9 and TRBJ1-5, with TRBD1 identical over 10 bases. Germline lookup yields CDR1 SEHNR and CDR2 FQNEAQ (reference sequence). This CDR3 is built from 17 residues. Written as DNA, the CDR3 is TGTGCCAGCAGCCCGGGGACAGGGGAGGGTAACAATCGGCCCCAGCATTTT. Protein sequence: CASSPGTGEGNNRPQHF.

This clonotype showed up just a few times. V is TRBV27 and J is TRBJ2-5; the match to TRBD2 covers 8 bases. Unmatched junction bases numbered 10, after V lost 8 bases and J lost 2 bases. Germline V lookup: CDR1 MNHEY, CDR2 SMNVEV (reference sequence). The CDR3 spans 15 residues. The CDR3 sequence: CASRPQIAGQETQYF. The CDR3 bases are TGTGCCAGCCGACCTCAGATAGCGGGGCAAGAGACCCAGTACTTC.

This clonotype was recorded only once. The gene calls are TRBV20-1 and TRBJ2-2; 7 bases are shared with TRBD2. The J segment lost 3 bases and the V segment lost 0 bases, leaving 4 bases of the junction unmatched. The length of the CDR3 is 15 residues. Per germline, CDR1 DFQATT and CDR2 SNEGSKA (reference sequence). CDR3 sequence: CSARDGRADTGELFF. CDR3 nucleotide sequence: TGCAGTGCTAGAGATGGGAGGGCGGACACCGGGGAGCTGTTTTTT.

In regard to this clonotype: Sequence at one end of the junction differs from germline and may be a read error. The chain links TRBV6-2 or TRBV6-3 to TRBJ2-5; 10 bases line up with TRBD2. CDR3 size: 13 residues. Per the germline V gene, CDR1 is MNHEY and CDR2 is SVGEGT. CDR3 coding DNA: TGCGCCAGCAGCCCTAGCGGGAGCGATGAGCAGTACTTC. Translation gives CASSPSGSDEQYF.

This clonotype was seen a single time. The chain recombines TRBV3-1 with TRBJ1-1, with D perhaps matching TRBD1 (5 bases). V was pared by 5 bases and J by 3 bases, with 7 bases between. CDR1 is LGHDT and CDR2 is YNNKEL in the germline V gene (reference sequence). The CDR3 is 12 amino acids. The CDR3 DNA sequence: TGTGCCAGCAGCTCAGGGTACACTGAAGCTTTCTTT. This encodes CASSSGYTEAFF. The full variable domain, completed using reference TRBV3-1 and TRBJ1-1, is DTAVSQTPKYLVTQMGNDKSIKCEQNLGHDTMYWYKQDSKKFLKIMFSYNNKELIINETVPNRFSPKSPDKAHLNLHINSLELGDSAVYFCASSSGYTEAFFGQGTRLTVV.

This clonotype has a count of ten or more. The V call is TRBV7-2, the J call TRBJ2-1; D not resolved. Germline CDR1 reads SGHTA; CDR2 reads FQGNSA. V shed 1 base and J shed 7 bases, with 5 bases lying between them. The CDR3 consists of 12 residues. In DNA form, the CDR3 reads TGTGCCAGCAGCTTAGGATCGAATGAGCAGTTCTTC. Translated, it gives CASSLGSNEQFF.

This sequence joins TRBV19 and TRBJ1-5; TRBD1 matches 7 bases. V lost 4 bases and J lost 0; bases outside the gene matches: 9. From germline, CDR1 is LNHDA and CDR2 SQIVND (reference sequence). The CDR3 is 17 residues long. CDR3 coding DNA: TGTGCCAGTAGTAAGTCGGGCAGGGGGACTAGCAATCAGCCCCAGCATTTT. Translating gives CASSKSGRGTSNQPQHF.

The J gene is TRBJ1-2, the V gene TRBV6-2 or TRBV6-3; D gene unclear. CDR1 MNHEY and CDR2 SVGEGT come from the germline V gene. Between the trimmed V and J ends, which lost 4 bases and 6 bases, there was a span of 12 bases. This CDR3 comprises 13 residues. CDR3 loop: CASSSQRRDGYTF. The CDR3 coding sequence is TGTGCCAGCAGTTCTCAACGAAGGGATGGCTACACCTTC.

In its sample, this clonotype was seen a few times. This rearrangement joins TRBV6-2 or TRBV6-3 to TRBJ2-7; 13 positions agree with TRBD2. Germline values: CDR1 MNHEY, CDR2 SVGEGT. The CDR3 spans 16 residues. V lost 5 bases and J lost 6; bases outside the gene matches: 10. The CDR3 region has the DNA TGTGCCAGCAGTCCCCCTGGACTAGCGGGAGTCAGCGAGCAGTACTTC. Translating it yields CASSPPGLAGVSEQYF.

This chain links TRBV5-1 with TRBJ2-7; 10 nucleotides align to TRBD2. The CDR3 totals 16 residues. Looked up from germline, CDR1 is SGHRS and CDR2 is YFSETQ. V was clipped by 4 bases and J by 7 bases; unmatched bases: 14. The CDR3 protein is CASSIPQREGYNEQYF. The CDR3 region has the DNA TGCGCCAGCAGCATCCCTCAGCGGGAGGGCTACAATGAGCAGTACTTC.